This T cell receptor beta chain was obtained from a study of T cell responses to AZD1222 COVID-19 vaccine. Clones were read by immunoSEQ multiplex PCR, and TCRdb kept only the in-frame ones, dropping some. The repertoire holds just under 95,000 clones, with about 88% as singletons. Trimming removed 6 bases from V and 0 bases from J; junction bases left unmatched: 6. CDR3 length: 15 residues. Per the germline V gene, CDR1 is ENHRY and CDR2 is SYGVKD. A remark on this clone: Its antigen is currently unknown.

Whole-study results and caveats: Spike regions recognized by vaccine-associated CD4 TCRs spanned the protein, led by 160-218 and 743-854. Baseline antibody screening turned up just a handful of seropositive AZD1222 recipients. Reports say nearly half of spike-specific TCRs go after unmutated variant regions. Clonal diversity may have been underestimated, and the donors were mostly white British, with more females than males.

V and J are TRBV10-3 and TRBJ2-3; 7 positions agree with TRBD2. This clonotype was sampled from an adult in good health. The sample here was peripheral blood, taken on day 0 of AZD1222 vaccination. CDR3 sequence reads: CAISRAGQSTDTQYF. DNA of the CDR3: TGTGCCATCAGCCGAGCGGGGCAGAGCACAGATACGCAGTATTTT.